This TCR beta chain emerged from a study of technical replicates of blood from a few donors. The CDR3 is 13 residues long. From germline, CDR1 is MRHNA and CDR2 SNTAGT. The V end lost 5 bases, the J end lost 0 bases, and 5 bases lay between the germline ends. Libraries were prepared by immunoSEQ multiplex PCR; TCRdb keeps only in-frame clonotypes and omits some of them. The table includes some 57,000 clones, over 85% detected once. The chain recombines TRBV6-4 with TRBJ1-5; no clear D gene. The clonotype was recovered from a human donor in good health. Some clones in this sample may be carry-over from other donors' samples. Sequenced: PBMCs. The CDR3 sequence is CASSTHSNQPQHF. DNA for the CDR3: TGTGCCAGCAGTACACATAGCAATCAGCCCCAGCATTTT.